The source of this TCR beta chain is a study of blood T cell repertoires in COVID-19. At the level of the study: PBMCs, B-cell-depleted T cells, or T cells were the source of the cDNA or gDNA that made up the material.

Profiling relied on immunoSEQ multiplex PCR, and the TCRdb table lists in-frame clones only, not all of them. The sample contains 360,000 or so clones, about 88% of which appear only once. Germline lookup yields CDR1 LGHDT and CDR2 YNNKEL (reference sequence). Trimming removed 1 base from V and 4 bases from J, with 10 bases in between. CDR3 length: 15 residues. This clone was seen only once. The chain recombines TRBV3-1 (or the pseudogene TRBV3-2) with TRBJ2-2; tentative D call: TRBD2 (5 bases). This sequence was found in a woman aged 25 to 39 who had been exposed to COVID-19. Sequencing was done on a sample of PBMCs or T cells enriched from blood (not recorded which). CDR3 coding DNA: TGTGCCAGCAGCCAAGTCGTGGAGGTCACCGGGGAGCTGTTTTTT. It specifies CASSQVVEVTGELFF.